In its sample, the clone carrying this T cell receptor beta chain was seen many times. Its antigen is not identified. The V gene's germline CDR1 is LGHNA and CDR2 YNFKEQ. The ends lost 2 bases at V and 8 bases at J; junction bases unmatched: 14. The CDR3 extends over 19 amino acids. TCRdb reprocessed the reads with MiXCR, giving one entry per CDR3 protein. The data show approximately 500,000 distinct CDR3 sequences, with approximately 11% seen just once and more than 8.5% held by the top ten. The data belong to a study of T cell repertoires in cytomegalovirus infection. Notes on the study in general: Clonotype analysis showed dominance of the ex vivo response by HLA-C-restricted CMV-specific TCR beta clonotypes.

The sample was PBMCs. The TCR originated in a human donor in good health (CMV status not recorded). Some clones in this sample may be carry-over from other donors' samples. The V and J genes are TRBV4-2 and TRBJ2-1; 14 nucleotides line up with TRBD2. CDR3 coding DNA: TGTGCCAGCAGCCAAAGTCCGAGACCAGGGACTAGCGGGAGAGATGAGCAGTTCTTC. This codes for CASSQSPRPGTSGRDEQFF.